The 21 T cell receptor beta chains given below trace back to one sample, sequenced in a study of blood T cell repertoires in COVID-19. The method was immunoSEQ multiplex PCR; TCRdb's version includes in-frame clones alone and lacks a portion of them. The table records 400,000 to 500,000 clones, about 88% of them present only once. Sequenced sample: PBMCs or T cells enriched from blood (not recorded which). The origin of the receptors is a woman aged 18-35 years who had been exposed to COVID-19.

This sequence joins TRBV2 and TRBJ1-2; 9 bases map to TRBD1. The CDR3 runs 13 residues. With 7 bases clipped from V and 6 bases from J, the junction kept 6 bases outside the gene matches. Germline loops: CDR1 SNHLY, CDR2 FYNNEI. The CDR3 reads CASTYRGPDGYTF. The CDR3 region has the DNA TGTGCCAGCACATACAGGGGGCCTGATGGCTACACCTTC.

CDR3 DNA: TGTGCCAGCAGCTCCCTAAGCCGAGAGCGGGGCTACGAGCAGTACTTC. Amino acids: CASSSLSRERGYEQYF. The V and J genes are TRBV7-9 and TRBJ2-7; 7 positions agree with TRBD2. The CDR3 is 16 residues long. The germline V gene has CDR1 SEHNR and CDR2 FQNEAQ (reference sequence). J was trimmed by 3 bases and V by 4 bases; bases with no gene match: 12.

The chain combines TRBV7-2 with TRBJ1-2; possibly TRBD1 for D (6 bases). CDR1 and CDR2 from the germline V gene are SGHTA and FQGNSA. Trimming cost V 5 bases and J 4 bases, with 17 bases left between them. CDR3 size: 15 residues. This CDR3 reads CASSPPDRGGYGYTF. The CDR3 region has the DNA TGTGCCAGCAGCCCTCCGGACAGAGGAGGCTATGGCTACACCTTC.

This clone was detected once. This chain uses TRBV4-1 with TRBJ2-5; 8 bases map to TRBD2. The CDR3 is 14 residues long. Germline CDR1 is MGHRA and CDR2 is YSYEKL. The junction had 4 bases not matched to a gene; V was cut back by 3 bases and J by 4 bases. The CDR3 bases are TGCGCCAGCAGCCACGGACGGGGGGGAGAGACCCAGTACTTC. This encodes CASSHGRGGETQYF.

This chain joins TRBV6-1 and TRBJ2-7; 10 nucleotides align to TRBD2. Germline loops: CDR1 MNHNS, CDR2 SASEGT. The ends lost 1 base at V and 3 bases at J; junction bases unmatched: 9. CDR3 length equals 17 residues. CDR3 sequence: CASSEVGAGGTSYEQYF. DNA for the CDR3: TGTGCCAGCAGTGAAGTCGGAGCGGGAGGGACGAGCTACGAGCAGTACTTC.

This rearrangement joins TRBV11-2 to TRBJ1-2; D is perhaps TRBD1 (5 bases). This CDR3 contains 14 residues. V was clipped by 5 bases and J by 4 bases, with 14 bases between them. Germline assignment: CDR1 SGHAT and CDR2 FQNNGV. In nucleotides, the CDR3 is TGTGCCAGCAGCCCTGGGGGGGTCCTCTATGGCTACACCTTC. Its protein product is CASSPGGVLYGYTF.

Remarks on this clone: The identical CDR3 is also encoded by other nucleotide sequences in the sample. This chain uses TRBV7-2 with TRBJ2-5; D is possibly TRBD1 (5 bases). CDR3 length: 14 amino acids. Trimming left V 0 bases short and J 4 bases short, with 9 bases between. Germline V lookup: CDR1 SGHTA, CDR2 FQGNSA. Here the CDR3 DNA reads TGTGCCAGCAGCTTAGCAGGGGCCGGAGAGACCCAGTACTTC. This encodes CASSLAGAGETQYF.

The rearrangement joins TRBV5-1 to TRBJ2-3; possibly TRBD1 for D (6 bases). CDR3 length equals 16 residues. Between the trimmed V and J ends, which lost 4 bases and 1 base, there was a span of 16 bases. Germline assignment: CDR1 SGHRS and CDR2 YFSETQ. The CDR3 bases are TGCGCCAGCAGCCTCTCCCCGGGACAAGGCACAGATACGCAGTATTTT. Translating it yields CASSLSPGQGTDTQYF.

V is TRBV19 and J is TRBJ2-1; 12 nucleotides match TRBD2. The V and J ends lost 3 bases and 10 bases, in that order; junction bases with no gene match: 13. CDR1 is LNHDA, CDR2 SQIVND, per germline (reference sequence). The CDR3 has 17 amino acids. The CDR3 sequence: CASSMLPSGGAVLEQFF. CDR3 in DNA: TGTGCCAGTAGTATGTTGCCTAGCGGGGGGGCGGTCCTCGAGCAGTTCTTC.

The V and J genes are TRBV11-2 and TRBJ1-2, with D possibly being TRBD1 (5 bases). V lost 8 bases, J lost 4 bases, and 11 bases lay in between. Germline V lookup: CDR1 SGHAT, CDR2 FQNNGV. The CDR3 runs to 12 residues. CDR3 DNA sequence: TGTGCCAGCCGCACAGGTTTCTATGGCTACACCTTC. Translated, it gives CASRTGFYGYTF.

CDR3 in DNA: TGTGCCAGCAGTTACTCTCGGACAGGGAACTATGGCTACACCTTC. This sequence encodes CASSYSRTGNYGYTF. V usage is TRBV6-5 and J usage is TRBJ1-2; 8 bases are a match to TRBD1. Germline V gives CDR1 MNHEY, CDR2 SVGAGI. Trimming at V came to 0 bases and at J to 2 bases, leaving 2 bases not matched to a gene. CDR3 size: 15 residues.

This chain connects TRBV7-9 to TRBJ2-2; 8 bases are a match to TRBD2. The CDR3 length is 15 residues. V lost 1 base, J lost 3 bases, and 1 base stayed unmatched. Germline CDR1 is SEHNR and CDR2 is FQNEAQ (reference sequence). The CDR3 DNA follows: TGTGCCAGCAGCTTAGGAGCGGGAGACACCGGGGAGCTGTTTTTT. Translation gives CASSLGAGDTGELFF.

CDR3 DNA: TGTGCCAGCAGTTACTCGAGGGACAGGTCGAACACTGAAGCTTTCTTT. Its protein is CASSYSRDRSNTEAFF. V gene TRBV6-5 combines with J gene TRBJ1-1, with 8 bases that match TRBD1. Germline lookup yields CDR1 MNHEY and CDR2 SVGAGI. CDR3 size: 16 residues. The V gene end was trimmed by 0 bases and the J gene end by 1 base; junction bases not matched to a gene: 4.

This clone showed up many times. The chain is built from TRBV28 and TRBJ1-6, with 7 bases fitting TRBD1. Trimming at V came to 3 bases and at J to 4 bases, leaving 6 bases not matched to a gene. CDR1 MDHEN and CDR2 SYDVKM come from the germline V gene. This CDR3 has 16 residues. In DNA form, the CDR3 reads TGTGCCAGCAGTTTGTTAACAGGGGAATATAATTCACCCCTCCACTTT. Amino acid sequence: CASSLLTGEYNSPLHF.

The J gene is TRBJ2-3, the V gene TRBV28; TRBD2 matches at 12 bases. The germline gives CDR1 MDHEN, CDR2 SYDVKM. V lost 3 bases, J lost 2 bases, and 15 bases stayed unmatched. The CDR3 sequence is 20 residues long. CDR3 amino acids: CASSFLAGLAGGPATDTQYF. CDR3 in DNA: TGTGCCAGCAGTTTTCTCGCCGGGCTAGCGGGGGGGCCCGCCACAGATACGCAGTATTTT.

This clone was observed a single time. The chain recombines TRBV19 with TRBJ1-1; the match to TRBD1 covers 7 bases. The CDR3 has 15 residues. Trimming took 1 base from V and 13 from J; bases not matched to a gene: 15. From germline, CDR1 is LNHDA and CDR2 SQIVND (reference sequence). The CDR3 bases are TGTGCCAGTAGTATAGTAAGTCAAGGGACAGCGCGAGATTTCTTT. Translation gives CASSIVSQGTARDFF.

The chain carries TRBV7-9 and TRBJ1-4, with TRBD1 matching over 10 bases. This CDR3 is built from 17 residues. Germline V gives CDR1 SEHNR, CDR2 FQNEAQ (reference sequence). Trimming at V came to 5 bases and at J to 2 bases, leaving 8 bases not matched to a gene. CDR3 loop: CASSTQDRGRTNEKLFF. The CDR3 nucleotides are TGTGCCAGCAGCACCCAAGACAGGGGGCGGACTAATGAAAAACTGTTTTTT.

This sequence joins TRBV15 and TRBJ2-3; D not resolved. V was clipped by 0 bases and J by 5 bases, with 6 bases between them. Germline CDR1 LNHNV, CDR2 YYDKDF (reference sequence). The CDR3 spans 13 residues. CDR3 loop: CATSRDLGDTQYF. The CDR3 nucleotides are TGTGCCACCAGCAGAGATCTAGGAGATACGCAGTATTTT.

This chain joins TRBV4-2 and TRBJ1-2; tentatively, D is TRBD1 (6 bases). The CDR3 has 17 residues. With 5 bases removed from V and 2 bases from J, the gap between germline ends came to 21 bases. Germline loops: CDR1 LGHNA, CDR2 YNFKEQ. For the CDR3, the DNA is TGTGCCAGCAGCGGGGGCCTTACAAGGTACACGAACTATGGCTACACCTTC. Translated, it gives CASSGGLTRYTNYGYTF.

The V gene is TRBV7-9, the J gene TRBJ2-5; TRBD1 is a possible D gene (5 bases). CDR1 and CDR2 from the germline V gene are SEHNR and FQNEAQ (reference sequence). V shed 1 base and J shed 1 base, with 7 bases lying between them. The CDR3 extends over 14 amino acids. Written as DNA, the CDR3 is TGTGCCAGCAGCTTAGGACAGATCCAAGAGACCCAGTACTTC. Translated: CASSLGQIQETQYF.

The V gene is TRBV5-6, the J gene TRBJ1-2; no clear D gene. Germline assignment: CDR1 SGHDT and CDR2 YYEEEE. This CDR3 comprises 14 residues. V was pared by 7 bases and J by 2 bases, with 15 bases between. CDR3 coding DNA: TGTGCCAGCCTGTGGGCAGCGGCGAACTATGGCTACACCTTC. This encodes CASLWAAANYGYTF.